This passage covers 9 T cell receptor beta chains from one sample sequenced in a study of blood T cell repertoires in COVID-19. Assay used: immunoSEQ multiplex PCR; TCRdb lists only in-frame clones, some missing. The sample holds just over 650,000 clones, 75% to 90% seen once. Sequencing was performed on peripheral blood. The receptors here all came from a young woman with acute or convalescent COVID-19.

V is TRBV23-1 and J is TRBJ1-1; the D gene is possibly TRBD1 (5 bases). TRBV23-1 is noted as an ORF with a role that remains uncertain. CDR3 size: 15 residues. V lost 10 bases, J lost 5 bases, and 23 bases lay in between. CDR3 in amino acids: CATRGTTGRRTEAFF. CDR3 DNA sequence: TGCGCCACGCGGGGGACTACCGGGCGGCGGACTGAAGCTTTCTTT.

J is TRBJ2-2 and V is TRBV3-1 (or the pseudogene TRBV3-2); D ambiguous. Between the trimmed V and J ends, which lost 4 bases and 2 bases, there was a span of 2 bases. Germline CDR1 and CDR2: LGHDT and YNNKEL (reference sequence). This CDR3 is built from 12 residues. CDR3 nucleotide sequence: TGTGCCAGCAGCCTAAACACCGGGGAGCTGTTTTTT. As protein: CASSLNTGELFF.

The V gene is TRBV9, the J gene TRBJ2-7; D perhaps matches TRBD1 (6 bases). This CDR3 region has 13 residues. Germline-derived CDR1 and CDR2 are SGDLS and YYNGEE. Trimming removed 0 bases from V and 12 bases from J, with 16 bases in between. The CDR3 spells CASSVGQETILYF. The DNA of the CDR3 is TGTGCCAGCAGCGTAGGACAGGAGACGATCTTGTACTTC.

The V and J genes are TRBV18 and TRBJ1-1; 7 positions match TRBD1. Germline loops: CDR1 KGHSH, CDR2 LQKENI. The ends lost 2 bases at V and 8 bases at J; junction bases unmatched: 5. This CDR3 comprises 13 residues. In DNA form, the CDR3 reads TGTGCCAGCTCACCATCTTCGACAGGGGAAGCTTTCTTT. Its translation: CASSPSSTGEAFF.

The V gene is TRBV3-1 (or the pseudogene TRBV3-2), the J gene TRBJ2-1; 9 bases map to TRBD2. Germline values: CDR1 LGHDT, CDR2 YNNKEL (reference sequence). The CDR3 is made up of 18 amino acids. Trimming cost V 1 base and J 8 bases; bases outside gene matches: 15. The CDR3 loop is CASSQGTYLSGGLDEQFF. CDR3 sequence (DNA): TGTGCCAGCAGCCAAGGTACTTACCTTAGCGGGGGTCTAGATGAGCAGTTCTTC.

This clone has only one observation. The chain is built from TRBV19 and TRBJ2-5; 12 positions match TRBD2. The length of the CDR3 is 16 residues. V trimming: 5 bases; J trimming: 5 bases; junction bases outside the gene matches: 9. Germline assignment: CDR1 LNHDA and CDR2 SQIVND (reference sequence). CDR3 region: CASSSGPGTSGETQYF. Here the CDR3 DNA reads TGTGCCAGTAGTTCAGGCCCAGGGACTAGCGGGGAGACCCAGTACTTC.

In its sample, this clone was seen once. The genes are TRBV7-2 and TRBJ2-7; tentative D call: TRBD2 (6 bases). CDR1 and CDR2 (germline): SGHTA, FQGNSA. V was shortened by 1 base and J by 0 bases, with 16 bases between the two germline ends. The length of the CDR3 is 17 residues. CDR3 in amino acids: CASSLVKGRGFSYEQYF. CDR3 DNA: TGTGCCAGCAGCTTAGTTAAAGGACGGGGGTTCTCCTACGAGCAGTACTTC.

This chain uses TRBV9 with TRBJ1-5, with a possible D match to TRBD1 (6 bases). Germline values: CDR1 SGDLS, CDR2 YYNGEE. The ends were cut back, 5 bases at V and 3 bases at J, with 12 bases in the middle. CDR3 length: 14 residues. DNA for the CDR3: TGTGCCAGCAGTCTACAGGGCGACAATCAGCCCCAGCATTTT. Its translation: CASSLQGDNQPQHF. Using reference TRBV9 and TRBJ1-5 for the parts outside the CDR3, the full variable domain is DSGVTQTPKHLITATGQRVTLRCSPRSGDLSVYWYQQSLDQGLQFLIQYYNGEERAKGNILERFSAQQFPDLHSELNLSSLELGDSALYFCASSLQGDNQPQHFGDGTRLSIL.

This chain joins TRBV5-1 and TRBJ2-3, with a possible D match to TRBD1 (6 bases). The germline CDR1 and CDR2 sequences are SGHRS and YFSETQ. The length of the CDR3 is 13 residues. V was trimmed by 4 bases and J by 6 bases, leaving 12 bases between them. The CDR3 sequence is CASSAATGDTQYF. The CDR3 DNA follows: TGCGCCAGCAGCGCCGCTACAGGGGATACGCAGTATTTT.